This T cell receptor beta chain was captured by sequencing in a study of CD8+ T cells in alopecia areata. Study observations and caveats: Clonality exceeded that of normal scalp in lesional scalp, most notably in alopecia totalis/universalis.

Germline V lookup: CDR1 LNHDA, CDR2 SQIVND (reference sequence). The CDR3 extends over 12 amino acids. V was trimmed by 6 bases and J by 4 bases, leaving 7 bases between them. RNA was isolated and reverse transcribed to cDNA, the sequencing template. Profiling relied on immunoSEQ multiplex PCR, and the TCRdb table lists in-frame clones only, not all of them. Found here are roughly 65,000 clones, approximately 45% of them singletons; the top ten hold approximately 18%. This clone has more than one count but fewer than ten. Its antigen is unidentified. The source is a human donor with alopecia areata. The specimen comprised CD8+ T cells sorted from blood, sampled at week 0. The chain recombines TRBV19 with TRBJ2-1; the D is unclear. CDR3: CASSPTYNEQFF. DNA for the CDR3: TGTGCCAGTAGCCCAACTTACAATGAGCAGTTCTTC. Based on the CDR3 plus reference TRBV19 and TRBJ2-1, the full variable domain is DGGITQSPKYLFRKEGQNVTLSCEQNLNHDAMYWYRQDPGQGLRLIYYSQIVNDFQKGDIAEGYSVSREKKESFPLTVTSAQKNPTAFYLCASSPTYNEQFFGPGTRLTVL.